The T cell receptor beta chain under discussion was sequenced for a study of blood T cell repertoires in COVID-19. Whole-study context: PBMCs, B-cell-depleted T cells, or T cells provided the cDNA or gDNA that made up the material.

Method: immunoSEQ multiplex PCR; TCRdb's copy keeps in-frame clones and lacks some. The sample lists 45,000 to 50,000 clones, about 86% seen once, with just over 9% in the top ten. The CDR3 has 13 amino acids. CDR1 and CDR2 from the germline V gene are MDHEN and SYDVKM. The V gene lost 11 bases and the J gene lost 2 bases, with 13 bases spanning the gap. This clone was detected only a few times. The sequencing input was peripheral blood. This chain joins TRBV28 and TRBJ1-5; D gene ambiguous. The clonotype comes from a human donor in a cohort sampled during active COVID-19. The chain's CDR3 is CAGRRSGNQPQHF. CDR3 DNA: TGTGCCGGGAGAAGGTCTGGCAATCAGCCCCAGCATTTT.